These T cell receptor beta chains were read from a single sample in a study of cytomegalovirus exposure and HLA in healthy donors. This table comes from immunoSEQ multiplex PCR, and its TCRdb copy is limited to in-frame clones, with some not included. Among some 120,000 clones listed, roughly 95% were seen once. The sequenced sample consisted of PBMCs. Source of these receptors: a man younger than 35 in good health and CMV-seronegative. CDR3s include the opening cysteine and the closing phenylalanine or tryptophan. The D gene is left open where the match is weak. Some rows have no size entry. The others give once, few or many, or a class for an expanded clone.

CDR3 protein | CDR3 DNA | clone size | J gene | D gene | V gene | CDR3 length
CASSATGVGEKLFF | TGTGCCAGCAGTGCTACAGGAGTAGGAGAAAAACTGTTTTTT | NA | TRBJ1-4 | NA | TRBV6-1 | 14
CSVNIGTGDPSQAFF | TGCAGCGTAAATATCGGGACAGGGGACCCCTCCCAAGCTTTCTTT | NA | TRBJ1-1 | TRBD1 | TRBV29-1 | 15
CSATRGDEAFF | TGCAGCGCCACCCGGGGAGATGAAGCTTTCTTT | NA | TRBJ1-1 | NA | TRBV29-1 | 11
CASIYHVVEIAGQETQYF | TGTGCCAGCATCTACCACGTGGTCGAGATAGCGGGTCAAGAGACCCAGTACTTC | NA | TRBJ2-5 | TRBD2 | TRBV5-8 | 18
CASSLDTGGLIYF | TGTGCCAGCAGCTTAGACACAGGGGGCCTTATTTACTTC | NA | TRBJ2-5 | TRBD1 | TRBV11-2 | 13
CALGGDPNEKLFF | TGTGCTCTAGGGGGGGATCCTAATGAAAAACTGTTTTTT | NA | TRBJ1-4 | NA | TRBV28 | 13
CASGFLRRNQPQHF | TGTGCTAGTGGTTTCTTGCGTCGCAATCAGCCCCAGCATTTT | NA | TRBJ1-5 | NA | TRBV12-5 | 14
CASSLERGQPQHF | TGTGCCAGCAGCTTAGAAAGAGGTCAGCCCCAGCATTTT | NA | TRBJ1-5 | NA | TRBV7-6 | 13
CASTRRIAGEGEQYF | TGTGCCAGCACCCGGCGGATAGCGGGAGAGGGCGAGCAGTACTTC | NA | TRBJ2-7 | TRBD2 | TRBV6-5 | 15
CASSHGLAGTEETQYF | TGTGCCAGCTCCCACGGACTAGCAGGAACAGAAGAGACCCAGTACTTC | NA | TRBJ2-5 | TRBD2 | TRBV18 | 16
CASSLAVRDEQFF | TGCGCCAGCAGCTTGGCGGTACGCGATGAGCAGTTCTTC | once | TRBJ2-1 | NA | TRBV5-1 | 13
CASSGGTVSNEKLFF | TGCGCCAGCAGCGGAGGGACAGTTAGCAATGAAAAACTGTTTTTT | NA | TRBJ1-4 | TRBD1 | TRBV5-1 | 15
CAWTRQGRTEAFF | TGTGCCTGGACCCGACAGGGTCGGACTGAAGCTTTCTTT | NA | TRBJ1-1 | TRBD1 | TRBV30 | 13
CASSFARGEQFF | TGTGCCAGCAGTTTTGCGCGAGGCGAGCAGTTCTTC | NA | TRBJ2-1 | NA | TRBV28 | 12
CASSSGLAPDTQYF | TGCGCCAGCAGCTCGGGACTAGCCCCAGATACGCAGTATTTT | NA | TRBJ2-3 | TRBD2 | TRBV5-1 | 14
CASSRGVETQYF | TGTGCCAGCAGCCGGGGAGTAGAGACCCAGTACTTC | NA | TRBJ2-5 | NA | TRBV6-6 | 12
CASSLGQGKDTQYF | TGTGCCAGCAGCTTAGGACAGGGGAAAGATACGCAGTATTTT | NA | TRBJ2-3 | TRBD1 | TRBV7-8 | 14
CASSDQEVFGSYEQYF | TGTGCCAGCTCAGACCAGGAGGTGTTTGGGTCCTACGAGCAGTACTTC | NA | TRBJ2-7 | NA | TRBV18 | 16
CASGGGGEQFF | TGTGCCAGCGGGGGCGGGGGTGAGCAGTTCTTC | NA | TRBJ2-1 | NA | TRBV18 | 11
CASTPLADVYNEQFF | TGTGCCAGCACCCCACTAGCGGACGTGTACAATGAGCAGTTCTTC | NA | TRBJ2-1 | TRBD2 | TRBV28 | 15
CASSFPDGGTGEQYF | TGTGCCAGCAGCTTCCCGGATGGGGGGACAGGCGAGCAGTACTTC | NA | TRBJ2-7 | TRBD1 | TRBV11-2 | 15
CASRLLSTDTQYF | TGTGCCAGCAGACTCCTTAGCACAGATACGCAGTATTTT | NA | TRBJ2-3 | NA | TRBV6-5 | 13
CASSLKGQGARTGELFF | TGTGCCAGCAGCTTGAAGGGACAGGGGGCGCGGACCGGGGAGCTGTTTTTT | NA | TRBJ2-2 | TRBD1 | TRBV5-4 | 17
CASSSGGNTEAFF | TGTGCCAGCAGCTCAGGGGGGAACACTGAAGCTTTCTTT | NA | TRBJ1-1 | TRBD1 | TRBV11-3 | 13
CASSADWAGGGNEQFF | TGTGCCAGCAGCGCCGATTGGGCGGGAGGGGGGAATGAGCAGTTCTTC | NA | TRBJ2-1 | TRBD2 | TRBV25-1 | 16
CASSLWAGLGDEQYF | TGTGCCAGCAGTTTATGGGCAGGGTTGGGCGACGAGCAGTACTTC | NA | TRBJ2-7 | NA | TRBV27 | 15
CASSLAGVNTEAFF | TGTGCCAGCAGCTTAGCGGGGGTGAACACTGAAGCTTTCTTT | NA | TRBJ1-1 | NA | TRBV11-3 | 14
CASSLVRGQPQHF | TGTGCCAGCAGTTTAGTCCGGGGTCAGCCCCAGCATTTT | NA | TRBJ1-5 | NA | TRBV28 | 13
CASSFEPSSYNEQFF | TGTGCCAGCAGCTTCGAGCCAAGCTCCTACAATGAGCAGTTCTTC | NA | TRBJ2-1 | NA | TRBV7-8 | 15
CASSLGRGQETQYF | TGCGCCAGCAGCTTGGGCCGGGGCCAAGAGACCCAGTACTTC | NA | TRBJ2-5 | NA | TRBV5-1 | 14
CASRTGDTEAFF | TGTGCCAGTAGAACAGGGGACACTGAAGCTTTCTTT | NA | TRBJ1-1 | TRBD1 | TRBV19 | 12
CRGTTYNEQFF | TGCAGGGGGACTACCTACAATGAGCAGTTCTTC | NA | TRBJ2-1 | TRBD2 | TRBV20-1 | 11
CASSRDYSYNEQFF | TGTGCCAGCAGCCGGGACTACTCTTACAATGAGCAGTTCTTC | NA | TRBJ2-1 | TRBD2 | TRBV11-3 | 14
CASSLEGTGELFF | TGCGCCAGCAGCTTGGAGGGGACCGGGGAGCTGTTTTTT | NA | TRBJ2-2 | NA | TRBV5-1 | 13
CASSVRRGTDTQYF | TGTGCCAGCAGTGTCAGGAGGGGCACAGATACGCAGTATTTT | NA | TRBJ2-3 | NA | TRBV25-1 | 14
CASSSLGLASYEQYF | TGTGCCAGCAGCTCTTTGGGACTAGCTTCGTACGAGCAGTACTTC | NA | TRBJ2-7 | TRBD2 | TRBV11-3 | 15
CASSEQWGAGGNQETQYF | TGTGCCAGCAGTGAACAGTGGGGAGCGGGAGGCAATCAAGAGACCCAGTACTTC | NA | TRBJ2-5 | TRBD2 | TRBV6-1 | 18
CASSSLTGEGNTIYF | TGTGCCAGCAGTTCTCTTACAGGGGAAGGAAACACCATATATTTT | NA | TRBJ1-3 | TRBD1 | TRBV28 | 15
CSVVEMFLAKNIQYF | TGCAGCGTTGTGGAGATGTTTCTAGCCAAAAACATTCAGTACTTC | once | TRBJ2-4 | NA | TRBV29-1 | 15
CSVVGDGGNTEAFF | TGCAGCGTTGTCGGGGATGGAGGGAACACTGAAGCTTTCTTT | once | TRBJ1-1 | NA | TRBV29-1 | 14
CAWSTETVNYGYTF | TGTGCCTGGAGTACAGAGACAGTGAACTATGGCTACACCTTC | NA | TRBJ1-2 | NA | TRBV30 | 14
CASSPTASSYNEQFF | TGTGCCAGCAGTCCGACAGCTAGCTCCTACAATGAGCAGTTCTTC | NA | TRBJ2-1 | NA | TRBV27 | 15
CAWSYGQFQETQYF | TGTGCCTGGAGTTACGGACAGTTCCAAGAGACCCAGTACTTC | NA | TRBJ2-5 | NA | TRBV30 | 14
CASSDRVRETQYF | TGTGCCAGCAGTGACAGGGTACGAGAGACCCAGTACTTC | NA | TRBJ2-5 | NA | TRBV2 | 13